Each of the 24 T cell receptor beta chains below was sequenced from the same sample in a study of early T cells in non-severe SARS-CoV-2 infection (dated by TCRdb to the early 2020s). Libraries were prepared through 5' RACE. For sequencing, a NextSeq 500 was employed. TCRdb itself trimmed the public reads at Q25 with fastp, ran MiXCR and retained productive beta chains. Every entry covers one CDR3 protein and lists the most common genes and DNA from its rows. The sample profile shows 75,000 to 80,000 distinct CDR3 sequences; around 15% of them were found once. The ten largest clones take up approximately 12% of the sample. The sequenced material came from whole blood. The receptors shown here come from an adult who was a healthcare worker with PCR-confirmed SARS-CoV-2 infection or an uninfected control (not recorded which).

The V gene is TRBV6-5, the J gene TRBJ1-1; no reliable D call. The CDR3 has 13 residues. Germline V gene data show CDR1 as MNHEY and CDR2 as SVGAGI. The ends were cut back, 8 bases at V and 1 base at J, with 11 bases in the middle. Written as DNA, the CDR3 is TGTGCCAGCGAGAGAGCCGGGAACACTGAAGCTTTCTTT. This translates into CASERAGNTEAFF.

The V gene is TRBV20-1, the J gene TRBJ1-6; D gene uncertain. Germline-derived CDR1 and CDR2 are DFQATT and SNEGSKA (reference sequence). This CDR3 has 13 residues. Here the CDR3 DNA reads TGCAGCGGGTCGCCTCCCGATAATTCACCCCTCCACTTT. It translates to CSGSPPDNSPLHF.

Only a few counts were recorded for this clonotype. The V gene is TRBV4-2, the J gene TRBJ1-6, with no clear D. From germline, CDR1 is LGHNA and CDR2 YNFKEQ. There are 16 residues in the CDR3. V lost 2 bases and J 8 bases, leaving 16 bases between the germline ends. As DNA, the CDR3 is TGTGCCAGCAGCCAAACCATACCGGCCCGGGATTCACCCCTCCACTTT. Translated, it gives CASSQTIPARDSPLHF.

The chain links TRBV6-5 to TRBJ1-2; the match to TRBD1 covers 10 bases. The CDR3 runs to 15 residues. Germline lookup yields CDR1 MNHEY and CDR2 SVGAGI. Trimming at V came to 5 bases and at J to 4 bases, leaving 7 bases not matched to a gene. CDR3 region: CASSRRDRGAYGYTF. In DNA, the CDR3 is TGTGCCAGCAGTCGCCGGGACAGGGGAGCCTATGGCTACACCTTC.

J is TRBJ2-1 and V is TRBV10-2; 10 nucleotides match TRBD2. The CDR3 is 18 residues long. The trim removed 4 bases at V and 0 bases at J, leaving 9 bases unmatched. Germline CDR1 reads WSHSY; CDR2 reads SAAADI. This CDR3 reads CASSGNSGGPSSYNEQFF. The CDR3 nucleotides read TGCGCCAGCAGTGGAAATAGCGGGGGGCCAAGCTCCTACAATGAGCAGTTCTTC.

CDR3 bases: TGTGCCAGCGGGGCGAACACCGGGGAGCTGTTTTTT. As protein: CASGANTGELFF. The genes are TRBV11-3 and TRBJ2-2; D not certain. The V gene's germline CDR1 is SGHNT and CDR2 YENEEA. The length of the CDR3 is 12 residues. V gave up 8 bases and J gave up 0 bases, with 4 bases separating them.

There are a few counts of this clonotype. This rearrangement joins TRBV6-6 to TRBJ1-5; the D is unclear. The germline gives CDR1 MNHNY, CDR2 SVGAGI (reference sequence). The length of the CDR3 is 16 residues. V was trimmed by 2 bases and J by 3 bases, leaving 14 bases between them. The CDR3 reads CASSYSFHRSNQPQHF. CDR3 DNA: TGTGCCAGCAGTTACAGCTTTCACAGATCCAATCAGCCCCAGCATTTT.

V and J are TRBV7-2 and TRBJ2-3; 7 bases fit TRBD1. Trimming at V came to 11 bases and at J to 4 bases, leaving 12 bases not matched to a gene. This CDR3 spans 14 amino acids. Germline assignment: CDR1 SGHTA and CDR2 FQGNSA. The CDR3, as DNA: TGTGCCGGCACGTCGGGACAGATCCCAGATACGCAGTATTTT. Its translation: CAGTSGQIPDTQYF.

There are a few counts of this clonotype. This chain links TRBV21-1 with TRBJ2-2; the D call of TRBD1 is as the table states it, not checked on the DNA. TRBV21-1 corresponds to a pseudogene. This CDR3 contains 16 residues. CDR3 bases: TGTGCCAGCAGCACCAAAACCGGGGCGAACACCGGGGAGCTGTTTTTT. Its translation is CASSTKTGANTGELFF.

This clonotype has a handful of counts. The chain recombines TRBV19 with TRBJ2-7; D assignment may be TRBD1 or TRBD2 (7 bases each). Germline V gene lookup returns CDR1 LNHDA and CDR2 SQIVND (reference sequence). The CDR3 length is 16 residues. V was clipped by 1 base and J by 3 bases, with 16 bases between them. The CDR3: CASSIAGGQPLYEQYF. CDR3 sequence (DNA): TGTGCCAGTAGTATAGCGGGGGGACAGCCCCTCTACGAGCAGTACTTC. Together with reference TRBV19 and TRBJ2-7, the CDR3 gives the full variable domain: DGGITQSPKYLFRKEGQNVTLSCEQNLNHDAMYWYRQDPGQGLRLIYYSQIVNDFQKGDIAEGYSVSREKKESFPLTVTSAQKNPTAFYLCASSIAGGQPLYEQYFGPGTRLTVT.

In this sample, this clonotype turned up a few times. The CDR3 DNA reads as TGTGCCAGCAGTTACTCCGCGGACAGGGTAGGGGAAGATCAGCCCCAGCATTTT. Its translation: CASSYSADRVGEDQPQHF. The chain employs TRBV6-2 or TRBV6-3 and TRBJ1-5; TRBD1 agrees at 8 bases. Germline lookup yields CDR1 MNHEY and CDR2 SVGEGT. The CDR3 spans 18 residues. Trimming cost V 0 bases and J 5 bases; bases outside gene matches: 12.

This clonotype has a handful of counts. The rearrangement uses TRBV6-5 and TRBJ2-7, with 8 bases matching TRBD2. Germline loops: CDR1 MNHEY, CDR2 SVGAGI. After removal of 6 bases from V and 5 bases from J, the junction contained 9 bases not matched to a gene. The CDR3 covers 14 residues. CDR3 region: CASRPGGVGNEQYF. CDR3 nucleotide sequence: TGTGCCAGCAGACCCGGGGGGGTCGGAAACGAGCAGTACTTC.

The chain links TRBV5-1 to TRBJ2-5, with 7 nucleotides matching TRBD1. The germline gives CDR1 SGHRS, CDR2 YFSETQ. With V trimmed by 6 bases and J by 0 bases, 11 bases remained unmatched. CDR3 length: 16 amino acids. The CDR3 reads CASTLRQGEYQETQYF. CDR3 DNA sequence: TGCGCCAGCACCCTCCGACAGGGCGAGTACCAAGAGACCCAGTACTTC.

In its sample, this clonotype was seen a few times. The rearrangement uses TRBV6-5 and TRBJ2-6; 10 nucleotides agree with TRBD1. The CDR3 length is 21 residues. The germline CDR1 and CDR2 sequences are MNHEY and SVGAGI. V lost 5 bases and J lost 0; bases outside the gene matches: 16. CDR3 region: CASSIYTFPGQGHSGANVLTF. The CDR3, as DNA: TGTGCCAGCAGTATTTACACGTTCCCGGGACAGGGGCACTCTGGGGCCAACGTCCTGACTTTC.

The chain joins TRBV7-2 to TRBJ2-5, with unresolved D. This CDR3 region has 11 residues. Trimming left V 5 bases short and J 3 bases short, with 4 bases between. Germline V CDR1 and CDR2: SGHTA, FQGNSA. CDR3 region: CASSRKETQYF. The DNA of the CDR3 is TGTGCCAGCAGCCGAAAAGAGACCCAGTACTTC.

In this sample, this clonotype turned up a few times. The CDR3 DNA is TGTGCCACCAGTGATGGGGACAGGGATGGCTACACCTTC. It specifies CATSDGDRDGYTF. The chain couples TRBV24-1 to TRBJ1-2; the match to TRBD1 covers 9 bases. J lost 6 bases, V lost 3 bases, and 1 base had no gene match. The germline V gene encodes CDR1 KGHDR and CDR2 SFDVKD. This CDR3 has 13 residues.

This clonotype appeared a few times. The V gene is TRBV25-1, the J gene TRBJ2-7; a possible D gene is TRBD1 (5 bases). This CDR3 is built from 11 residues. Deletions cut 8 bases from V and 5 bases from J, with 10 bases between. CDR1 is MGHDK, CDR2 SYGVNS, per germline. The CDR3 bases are TGTGCCAGCGGCAGGGCCCACGAGCAGTACTTC. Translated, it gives CASGRAHEQYF.

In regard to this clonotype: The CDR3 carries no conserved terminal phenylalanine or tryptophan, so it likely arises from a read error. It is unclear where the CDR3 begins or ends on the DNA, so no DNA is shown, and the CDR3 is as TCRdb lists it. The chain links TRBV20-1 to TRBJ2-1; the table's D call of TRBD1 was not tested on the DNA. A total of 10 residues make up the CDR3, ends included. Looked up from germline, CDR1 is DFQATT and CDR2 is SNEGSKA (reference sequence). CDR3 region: CSASEDRGAV.

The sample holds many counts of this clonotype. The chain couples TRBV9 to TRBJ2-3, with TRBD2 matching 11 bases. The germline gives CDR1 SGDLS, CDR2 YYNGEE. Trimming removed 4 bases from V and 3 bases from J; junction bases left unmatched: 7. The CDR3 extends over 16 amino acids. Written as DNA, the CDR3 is TGTGCCAGCAGCACCGGGGCTAGCGGGAGGACAGATACGCAGTATTTT. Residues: CASSTGASGRTDTQYF.

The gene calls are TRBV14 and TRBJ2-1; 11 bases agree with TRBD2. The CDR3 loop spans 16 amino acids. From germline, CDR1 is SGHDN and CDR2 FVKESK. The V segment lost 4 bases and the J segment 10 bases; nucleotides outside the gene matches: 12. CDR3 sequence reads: CASSPLTSGRRGEQFF. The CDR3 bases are TGTGCCAGCAGCCCCCTTACTAGCGGGAGACGGGGGGAGCAGTTCTTC. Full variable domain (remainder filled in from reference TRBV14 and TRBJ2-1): EAGVTQFPSHSVIEKGQTVTLRCDPISGHDNLYWYRRVMGKEIKFLLHFVKESKQDESGMPNNRFLAERTGGTYSTLKVQPAELEDSGVYFCASSPLTSGRRGEQFFGPGTRLTVL.

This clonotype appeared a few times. CDR3 amino acids: CASSYSGLAGVYNEQFF. DNA for the CDR3: TGTGCCAGCAGTTACTCCGGTCTAGCGGGAGTATACAATGAGCAGTTCTTC. The chain couples TRBV6-2 or TRBV6-3 to TRBJ2-1, with 10 bases lining up with TRBD2. The germline CDR1 and CDR2 sequences are MNHEY and SVGEGT. The V and J ends lost 0 bases and 4 bases, in that order; junction bases with no gene match: 6. The CDR3 loop spans 17 amino acids.

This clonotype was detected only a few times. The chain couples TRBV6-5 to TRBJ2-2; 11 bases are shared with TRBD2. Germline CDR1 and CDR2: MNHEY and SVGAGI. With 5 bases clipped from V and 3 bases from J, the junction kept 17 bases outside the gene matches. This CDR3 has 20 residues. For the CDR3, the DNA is TGTGCCAGCAGTACAGGACAGGAGATACTAGCGGGAGCGGACACCGGGGAGCTGTTTTTT. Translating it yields CASSTGQEILAGADTGELFF.

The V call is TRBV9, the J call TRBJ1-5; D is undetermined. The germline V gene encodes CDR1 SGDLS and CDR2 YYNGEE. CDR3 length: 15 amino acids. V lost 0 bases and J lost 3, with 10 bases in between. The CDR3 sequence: CASSVDSAVNQPQHF. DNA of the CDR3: TGTGCCAGCAGCGTAGATAGTGCGGTCAATCAGCCCCAGCATTTT.

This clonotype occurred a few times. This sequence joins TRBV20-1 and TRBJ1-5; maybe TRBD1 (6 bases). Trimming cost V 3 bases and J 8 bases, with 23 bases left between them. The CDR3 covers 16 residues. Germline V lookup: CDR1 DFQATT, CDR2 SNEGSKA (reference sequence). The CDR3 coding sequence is TGCAGTGCTAGTCCTCGGGGGGCGCCGGTTTTTAAGCCCCAGCATTTT. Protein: CSASPRGAPVFKPQHF.